The rows below give T cell receptor beta chains drawn from one sample of a study of response to subunit inactivated influenza vaccine. A single record per CDR3 protein comes from TCRdb applying MiXCR to the RT-PCR reads. Found here are about 520,000 distinct CDR3 sequences, about 25% of them singletons; the top ten hold 1.9%. Material: CD4+ T cells sorted from PBMCs, obtained 5 to 6 days after vaccination. Receptors originate from a man in his fifties who received an inactivated influenza vaccine. Each CDR3 is given with its conserved first and last residue. D genes are given only for firm matches. Clone size is stated in some rows and not others, as once, few, many or a class when expanded.

J	size	V	length	D	DNA	CDR3
TRBJ2-7	.	TRBV7-9	12	.	TGTGCCAGCAGTGACAGTTGGTACGAGCAGTACTTC	CASSDSWYEQYF
TRBJ2-2	many	TRBV5-5	16	TRBD1	TGTGCCAGCAGCTTGGCCGCAGGGGGCTTTGTCGGGGAGCTGTTTTTT	CASSLAAGGFVGELFF
TRBJ2-2	once	TRBV7-8	14	.	TGTGCCAGCAGCTTATCGGACCCCACCGGGGAGCTGTTTTTT	CASSLSDPTGELFF
TRBJ2-5	few	TRBV2	12	.	TGTGCCAGCAGTGCAGCCCAGGGGACCCAGTACTTC	CASSAAQGTQYF
TRBJ1-2	many	TRBV2	12	.	TGTGCCAGCACTCTTACGAACTATGGCTACACCTTC	CASTLTNYGYTF
TRBJ2-2	few	TRBV4-1	16	.	TGCGCCAGCAGCCAGGGTGGAACTCTGGGGGGCGGGGAGCTGTTTTTT	CASSQGGTLGGGELFF
TRBJ1-5	few	TRBV20-1	13	TRBD1	TGCAGTGCTATCGACAGGGGCAATCAGCCCCAGCATTTT	CSAIDRGNQPQHF
TRBJ1-1	.	TRBV7-9	14	TRBD1	TGTGCCAGCAGATCCGGGACAGGGATATCTGAAGCTTTCTTT	CASRSGTGISEAFF
TRBJ1-5	.	TRBV4-3	16	.	TGCGCCAGCAGCCAAGATGCGGCAGGGCGAAATCAGCCCCAGCATTTT	CASSQDAAGRNQPQHF
TRBJ2-3	once	TRBV3-1	15	TRBD2	TGTGCCAGCAGCCAAGAAGGCCTAGCGGGAGATACGCAGTATTTT	CASSQEGLAGDTQYF
TRBJ2-2	.	TRBV10-3	13	TRBD1	TGTGCCAACCGGGACAGGGAAAGGGGGGAGCTGTTTTTT	CANRDRERGELFF
TRBJ2-7	.	TRBV29-1	13	.	TGCAGCGTTGACGGTTTTAGGGCGGACGAGCAGTACTTC	CSVDGFRADEQYF
TRBJ2-7	.	TRBV9	15	.	TGTGCCAGCAGCGTAGCTTCCGGCCCACTCTCCGAGCAGTACTTC	CASSVASGPLSEQYF
TRBJ2-3	.	TRBV6-1	14	TRBD2	TGTGCCAGCAGATCTAGCGGGAGTGCAGATACGCAGTATTTT	CASRSSGSADTQYF
TRBJ1-5	many	TRBV29-1	13	.	TGCAGCGTTGAAGAGGACATGAATCAGCCCCAGCATTTT	CSVEEDMNQPQHF
TRBJ2-3	few	TRBV20-1	16	TRBD2	TGCAGTGCTAGTTCCGTTGGACTAGCGGGAGTGGATACGCAGTATTTT	CSASSVGLAGVDTQYF
TRBJ2-7	.	TRBV6-2/TRBV6-3	14	TRBD2	TGTGCCAGCAGAACGGGCCCGGGAGGATACGAGCAGTACTTC	CASRTGPGGYEQYF
TRBJ2-1	.	TRBV12-3/TRBV12-4	17	TRBD2	TGTGCCAGCAGTCTAGATAGACTAGCGGGGAACTACAATGAGCAGTTCTTC	CASSLDRLAGNYNEQFF
TRBJ2-7	.	TRBV7-8	14	.	TGTGCCAGCAGCTTAGATGCACTAGTGGGCGAGCAGTACTTC	CASSLDALVGEQYF
TRBJ2-7	.	TRBV29-1	15	TRBD1	TGCAGCGTTCTATCCGGGACAGGGCACTCCTACGAGCAGTACTTC	CSVLSGTGHSYEQYF
TRBJ2-3	.	TRBV3-1	15	.	TGTGCCAGCAGCCCGGGTTTGGAATCCACAGATACGCAGTATTTT	CASSPGLESTDTQYF
TRBJ1-2	many	TRBV7-9	13	.	TGTGCCAGCAGCCCCGACACGAGGGCTGGCTACACCTTC	CASSPDTRAGYTF
TRBJ1-1	few	TRBV20-1	14	TRBD1	TGCAGTGCTAGAGACAGGGGGATTGGAACTGAAGCTTTCTTT	CSARDRGIGTEAFF
TRBJ2-4	few	TRBV5-1	15	.	TGCGCCAGCAGCTCGTACACTGGAGCCAAAAACATTCAGTACTTC	CASSSYTGAKNIQYF
TRBJ2-7	few	TRBV9	15	.	TGTGCCAGCAGCCCCACGGGGTCCTTCAGCTACGAGCAGTACTTC	CASSPTGSFSYEQYF
TRBJ2-2	few	TRBV7-9	13	.	TGTGCCAGCAGGTTCTCGGGCACCGGGGAGCTGTTTTTT	CASRFSGTGELFF
TRBJ1-4	.	TRBV5-6	14	.	TGTGCCAGCAGCTTGGTTGGAGCTAATGAAAAACTGTTTTTT	CASSLVGANEKLFF
TRBJ2-1	.	TRBV11-2	16	TRBD2	TGTGCCAGCAGCTTGAGACTAGCGGGAGTGTTGTATGAGCAGTTCTTC	CASSLRLAGVLYEQFF
TRBJ2-1	.	TRBV7-6	13	.	TGTGCCAGCAGCTTAAAAAGTTCGGGTGAGCAGTTCTTC	CASSLKSSGEQFF
TRBJ1-3	.	TRBV12-3/TRBV12-4	16	.	TGTGCCAGCAGTACACAGGGTACTTACTCTGGAAACACCATATATTTT	CASSTQGTYSGNTIYF
TRBJ1-6	few	TRBV29-1	13	.	TGCAGCGTTGAGGGGACAAGGGGTTCACCCCTCCACTTT	CSVEGTRGSPLHF